This TCR beta chain was identified in a study of CD8+ T cells in alopecia areata. The wider study: It was 6 to 18 months of tofacitinib, and then there were 6 months off drug.

cDNA serving as the sequencing template came from extracted, reverse transcribed RNA. This table comes from immunoSEQ multiplex PCR, and its TCRdb copy is limited to in-frame clones, with some not included. Here the sample spans 160,000 or so clones, about 61% being singletons. The treatment was: oral pan-JAK inhibitor, 5-10 mg twice daily. This CDR3 has 11 residues. V dropped 9 bases and J dropped 3 bases, with 9 bases sitting between them. The germline CDR1 and CDR2 sequences are LNHDA and SQIVND (reference sequence). The receptor was isolated from a human donor with alopecia areata. The specimen comprised CD4+ T cells sorted from blood, sampled between weeks 55 and 70, from a patient treated with tofacitinib. The rearrangement uses TRBV19 and TRBJ2-7, with TRBD2 as a possible D gene (5 bases). The CDR3 sequence: CARMGDYEQYF. CDR3 DNA: TGTGCCAGAATGGGAGACTACGAGCAGTACTTC.